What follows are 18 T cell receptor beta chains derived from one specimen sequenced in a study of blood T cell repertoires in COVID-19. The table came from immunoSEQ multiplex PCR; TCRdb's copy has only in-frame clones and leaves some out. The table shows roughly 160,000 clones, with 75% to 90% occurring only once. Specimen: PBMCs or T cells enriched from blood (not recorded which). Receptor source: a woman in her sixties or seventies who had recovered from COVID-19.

The DNA of the CDR3 is TGTGCCAGTAGTATAGCCACAGGGGAACTCCCCTACGAGCAGTACTTC. This encodes CASSIATGELPYEQYF. The V and J genes are TRBV19 and TRBJ2-7, with TRBD1 matching over 7 bases. This CDR3 has 16 amino acids. Germline-derived CDR1 and CDR2 are LNHDA and SQIVND (reference sequence). V shed 1 base, J shed 2 bases, and the junction held 8 bases outside the gene matches.

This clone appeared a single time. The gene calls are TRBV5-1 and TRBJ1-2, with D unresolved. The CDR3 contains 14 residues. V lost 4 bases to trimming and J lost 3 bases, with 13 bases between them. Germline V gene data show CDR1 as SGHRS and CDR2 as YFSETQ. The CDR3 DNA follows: TGCGCCAGCAGCCTCCGGGATTCGTACTATGGCTACACCTTC. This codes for CASSLRDSYYGYTF.

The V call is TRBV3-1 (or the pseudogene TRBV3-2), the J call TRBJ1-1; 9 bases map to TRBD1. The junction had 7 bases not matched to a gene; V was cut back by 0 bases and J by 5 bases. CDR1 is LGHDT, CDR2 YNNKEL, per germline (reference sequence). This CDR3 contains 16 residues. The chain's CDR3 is CASSQDLGQGGTEAFF. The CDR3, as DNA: TGTGCCAGCAGCCAAGATTTGGGACAGGGAGGGACTGAAGCTTTCTTT.

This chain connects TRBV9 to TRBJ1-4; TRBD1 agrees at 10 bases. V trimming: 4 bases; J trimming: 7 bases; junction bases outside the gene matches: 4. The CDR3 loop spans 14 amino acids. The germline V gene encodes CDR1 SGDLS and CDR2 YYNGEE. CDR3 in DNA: TGTGCCAGCAGCTCGGGGACAGGGGCTGAAAAACTGTTTTTT. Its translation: CASSSGTGAEKLFF. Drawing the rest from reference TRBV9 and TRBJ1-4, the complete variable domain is DSGVTQTPKHLITATGQRVTLRCSPRSGDLSVYWYQQSLDQGLQFLIQYYNGEERAKGNILERFSAQQFPDLHSELNLSSLELGDSALYFCASSSGTGAEKLFFGSGTQLSVL.

The CDR3 is CVVAPRSGANVLTF. DNA for the CDR3: TGTGTGGTGGCTCCCCGTTCTGGGGCCAACGTCCTGACTTTC. V gene TRBV6-5 combines with J gene TRBJ2-6; the D is unclear. The CDR3 spans 14 residues. Germline CDR1 MNHEY, CDR2 SVGAGI.

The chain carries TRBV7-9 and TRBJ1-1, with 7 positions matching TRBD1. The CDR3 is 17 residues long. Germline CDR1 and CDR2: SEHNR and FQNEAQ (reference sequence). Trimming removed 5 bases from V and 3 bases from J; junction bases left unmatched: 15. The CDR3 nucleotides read TGTGCCAGCAGCCAACCCCTAGCTCGGCAGGGGGACACTGAAGCTTTCTTT. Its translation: CASSQPLARQGDTEAFF. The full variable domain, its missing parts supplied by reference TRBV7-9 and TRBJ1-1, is DTGVSQNPRHKITKRGQNVTFRCDPISEHNRLYWYRQTLGQGPEFLTYFQNEAQLEKSRLLSDRFSAERPKGSFSTLEIQRTEQGDSAMYLCASSQPLARQGDTEAFFGQGTRLTVV.

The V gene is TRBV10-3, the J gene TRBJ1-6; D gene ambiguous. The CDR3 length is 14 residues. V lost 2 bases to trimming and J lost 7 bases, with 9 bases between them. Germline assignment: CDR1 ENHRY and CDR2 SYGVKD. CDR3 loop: CAISEAGSNSPLHF. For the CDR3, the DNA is TGTGCCATCAGTGAGGCGGGGTCCAATTCACCCCTCCACTTT.

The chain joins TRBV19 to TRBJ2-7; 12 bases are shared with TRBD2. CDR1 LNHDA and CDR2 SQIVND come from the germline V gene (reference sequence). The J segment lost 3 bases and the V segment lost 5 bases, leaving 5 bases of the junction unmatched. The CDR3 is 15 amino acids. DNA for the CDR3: TGTGCCAGTAGTGCAACGGGACTAGCGGGCTACGAGCAGTACTTC. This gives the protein CASSATGLAGYEQYF.

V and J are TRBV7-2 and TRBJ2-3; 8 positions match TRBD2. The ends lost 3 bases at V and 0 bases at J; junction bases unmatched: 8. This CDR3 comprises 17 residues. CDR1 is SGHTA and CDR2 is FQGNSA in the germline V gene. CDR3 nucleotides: TGTGCCAGCAGCTTGATAGCGGGGTTGACTAGCACAGATACGCAGTATTTT. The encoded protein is CASSLIAGLTSTDTQYF.

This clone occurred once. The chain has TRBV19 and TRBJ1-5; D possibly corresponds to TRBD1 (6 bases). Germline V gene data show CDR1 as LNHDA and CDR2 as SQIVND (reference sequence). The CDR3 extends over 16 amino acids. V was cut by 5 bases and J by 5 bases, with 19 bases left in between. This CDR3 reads CASSRGSRGIDQPQHF. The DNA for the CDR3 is TGTGCCAGTAGTCGGGGAAGCAGGGGTATAGATCAGCCCCAGCATTTT. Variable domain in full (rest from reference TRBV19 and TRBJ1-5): DGGITQSPKYLFRKEGQNVTLSCEQNLNHDAMYWYRQDPGQGLRLIYYSQIVNDFQKGDIAEGYSVSREKKESFPLTVTSAQKNPTAFYLCASSRGSRGIDQPQHFGDGTRLSIL.

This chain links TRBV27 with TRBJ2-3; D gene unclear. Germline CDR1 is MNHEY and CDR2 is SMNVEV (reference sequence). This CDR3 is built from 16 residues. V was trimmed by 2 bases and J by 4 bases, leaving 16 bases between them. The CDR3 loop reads CASSLNSLVLPDTQYF. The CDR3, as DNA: TGTGCCAGCAGTTTAAACTCGCTGGTCCTCCCAGATACGCAGTATTTT.

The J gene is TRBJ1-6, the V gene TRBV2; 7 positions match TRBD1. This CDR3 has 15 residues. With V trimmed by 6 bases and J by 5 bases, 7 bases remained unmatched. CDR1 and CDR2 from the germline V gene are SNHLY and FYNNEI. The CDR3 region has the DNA TGTGCCAGCAGCCGGGACAGCCGAAATAATTCACCCCTCCACTTT. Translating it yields CASSRDSRNNSPLHF.

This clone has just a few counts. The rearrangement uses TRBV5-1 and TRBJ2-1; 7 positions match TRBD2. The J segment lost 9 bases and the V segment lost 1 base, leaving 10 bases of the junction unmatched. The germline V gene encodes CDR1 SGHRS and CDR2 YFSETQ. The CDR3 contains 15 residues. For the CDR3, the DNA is TGCGCCAGCAGCTTGTCCCAGGGAGGGGTAGGTGAGCAGTTCTTC. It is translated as CASSLSQGGVGEQFF.

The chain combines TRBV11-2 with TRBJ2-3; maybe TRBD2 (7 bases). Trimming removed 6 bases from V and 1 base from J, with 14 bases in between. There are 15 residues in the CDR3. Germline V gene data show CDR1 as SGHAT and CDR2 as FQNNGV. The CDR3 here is CASRKGGVGTDTQYF. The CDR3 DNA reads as TGTGCCAGCAGGAAGGGGGGGGTCGGCACAGATACGCAGTATTTT.

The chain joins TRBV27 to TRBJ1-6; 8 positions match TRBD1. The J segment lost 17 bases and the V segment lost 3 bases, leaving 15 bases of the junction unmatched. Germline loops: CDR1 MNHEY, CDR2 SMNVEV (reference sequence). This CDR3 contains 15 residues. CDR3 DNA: TGTGCCAGCAGTTTTATCTCGGCAGGGGGCCGGGAGTTCCACTTT. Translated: CASSFISAGGREFHF.

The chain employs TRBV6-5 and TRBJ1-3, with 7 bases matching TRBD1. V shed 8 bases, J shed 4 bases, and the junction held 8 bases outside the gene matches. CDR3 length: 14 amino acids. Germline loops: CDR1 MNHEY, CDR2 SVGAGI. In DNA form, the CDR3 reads TGTGCCAGCCGGGACAGTAGTAAGGGAAACACCATATATTTT. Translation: CASRDSSKGNTIYF.

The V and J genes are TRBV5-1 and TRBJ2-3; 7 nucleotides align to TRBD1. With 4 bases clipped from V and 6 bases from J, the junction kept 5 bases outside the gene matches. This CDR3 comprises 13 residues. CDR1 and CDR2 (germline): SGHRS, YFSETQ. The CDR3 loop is CASSHKQGDTQYF. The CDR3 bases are TGCGCCAGCAGCCACAAACAGGGGGATACGCAGTATTTT.

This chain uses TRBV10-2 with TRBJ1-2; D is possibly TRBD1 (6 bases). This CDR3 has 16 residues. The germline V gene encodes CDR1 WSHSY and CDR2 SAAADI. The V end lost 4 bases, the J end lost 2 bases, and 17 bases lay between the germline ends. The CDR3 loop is CASSGSTGSLNYGYTF. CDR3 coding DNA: TGCGCCAGCAGTGGGTCTACAGGGTCCCTCAACTATGGCTACACCTTC.